This T cell receptor beta chain was identified during a study of T cells after yellow fever vaccination. At the level of the study: Researchers used SMART-Seq v4 Ultra Low Input to prepare fractions that had low cell numbers.

V shed 2 bases and J shed 4 bases, with 11 bases lying between them. Germline CDR1 reads SGHTA; CDR2 reads FQGNSA. The CDR3 has 14 amino acids. TCRdb re-derived calls from the 5' RACE reads in MiXCR, one entry per CDR3 protein. The table shows approximately 260,000 distinct CDR3 sequences, with about 5.2% occurring only once. In its sample, this clonotype was seen a few times. This sequence originates from a man aged 18 to 30 who received the YFV17D yellow fever vaccine. The sequencing used CD4+ T cells sorted from PBMCs, collected on the day of the yellow fever booster vaccination. The J gene is TRBJ1-2, the V gene TRBV7-2; maybe TRBD1 (5 bases). Written as DNA, the CDR3 is TGTGCCAGCAGCTTATCGGGGCAGGGCTATGGCTACACCTTC. This gives the protein CASSLSGQGYGYTF.